These 24 T cell receptor beta chains originate from one sample sequenced in a study of cytomegalovirus exposure and HLA in healthy donors. The PCR ran on 60 Vbeta and 13 Jbeta primers. The method was immunoSEQ multiplex PCR; TCRdb's version includes in-frame clones alone and lacks a portion of them. The sample carries about 120,000 clones, over 60% recorded once. The sample taken for sequencing was PBMCs. The receptors shown here come from a woman aged 40 to 50 in good health and CMV-seropositive.

The chain couples TRBV11-2 to TRBJ2-5; D not certain. The last part of the DNA fits TRBJ2-7 better; the J call may be wrong. The CDR3 is made up of 14 amino acids. Germline CDR1 SGHAT, CDR2 FQNNGV. The CDR3 DNA is TGTGCCAGCAGCTACTCCGACGGAGCCTACGAGCAGTACTTC. Protein product: CASSYSDGAYEQYF.

The V and J genes are TRBV6-5 and TRBJ2-5; 9 nucleotides align to TRBD2. With 6 bases clipped from V and 11 bases from J, the junction kept 7 bases outside the gene matches. The CDR3 has 12 amino acids. CDR1 and CDR2 from the germline V gene are MNHEY and SVGAGI. CDR3 in DNA: TGTGCCAGCAGACTGGGCGGGGGGGAGCAGTACTTC. Amino acid sequence: CASRLGGGEQYF.

The chain joins TRBV2 to TRBJ2-1; weak D call: TRBD1 (6 bases). This CDR3 comprises 12 residues. Germline V lookup: CDR1 SNHLY, CDR2 FYNNEI. Deletions cut 6 bases from V and 7 bases from J, with 10 bases between. The CDR3 nucleotides read TGTGCCAGCAGGAAGGGGGTTAATGAGCAGTTCTTC. This codes for CASRKGVNEQFF. The entire variable domain, with the rest obtained from reference TRBV2 and TRBJ2-1, is as follows: EPEVTQTPSHQVTQMGQEVILRCVPISNHLYFYWYRQILGQKVEFLVSFYNNEISEKSEIFDDQFSVERPDGSNFTLKIRSTKLEDSAMYFCASRKGVNEQFFGPGTRLTVL.

This rearrangement joins TRBV5-4 to TRBJ2-3; TRBD2 agrees at 8 bases. The V gene's germline CDR1 is SGHNT and CDR2 YYREEE (reference sequence). CDR3 length equals 17 residues. With 0 bases clipped from V and 5 bases from J, the junction kept 11 bases outside the gene matches. As DNA, the CDR3 is TGTGCCAGCAGCTTGGGCGTAGCGGGGCGATTTAGAGATACGCAGTATTTT. Encoded protein: CASSLGVAGRFRDTQYF.

CDR3 bases: TGCGCCAGCGCGGGACAGGGGGCTGGAAACACCATATATTTT. Residues: CASAGQGAGNTIYF. The chain has TRBV5-1 and TRBJ1-3, with TRBD1 matching 11 bases. This CDR3 is 14 amino acids long. The J segment lost 2 bases and the V segment lost 7 bases, leaving 2 bases of the junction unmatched. Per germline, CDR1 SGHRS and CDR2 YFSETQ.

This sequence joins TRBV5-1 and TRBJ1-2; 8 bases line up with TRBD1. CDR1 SGHRS and CDR2 YFSETQ come from the germline V gene. This CDR3 is 15 amino acids long. J was trimmed by 8 bases and V by 4 bases; bases with no gene match: 13. The CDR3, as DNA: TGCGCCAGCAGCCCAGACAGGGGACAATTAGGGGGCTACACCTTC. Translated: CASSPDRGQLGGYTF.

The chain links TRBV7-6 to TRBJ2-3; 13 nucleotides align to TRBD2. Unmatched junction bases numbered 3, after V lost 4 bases and J lost 5 bases. The CDR3 totals 15 residues. CDR1 is SGHVS, CDR2 FNYEAQ, per germline. DNA for the CDR3: TGTGCCAGCAGCTCATGGACTAGCGGGAGAGATACGCAGTATTTT. Its translation is CASSSWTSGRDTQYF.

V and J are TRBV7-2 and TRBJ2-2, with D maybe TRBD1 (6 bases). The CDR3 consists of 11 residues. Trimming took 4 bases from V and 10 from J, leaving 7 bases between them. Germline V lookup: CDR1 SGHTA, CDR2 FQGNSA. CDR3 sequence reads: CASSSGVELFF. DNA for the CDR3: TGTGCCAGCAGCTCAGGGGTGGAGCTGTTTTTT.

This sequence joins TRBV19 and TRBJ1-6, with 7 bases fitting TRBD1. Trimming at V came to 6 bases and at J to 12 bases, leaving 5 bases not matched to a gene. Per the germline V gene, CDR1 is LNHDA and CDR2 is SQIVND (reference sequence). This CDR3 is built from 12 residues. The CDR3 DNA sequence: TGTGCCAGTAGACAGGGGATTTTACCCCTCCACTTT. Its translation is CASRQGILPLHF.

The CDR3, as DNA: TGTGCCAGCAGCGTCGACAGGGGGGGCACAGATACGCAGTATTTT. Translation: CASSVDRGGTDTQYF. J is TRBJ2-3 and V is TRBV7-2; 9 positions match TRBD1. The CDR3 is made up of 15 amino acids. V lost 5 bases to trimming and J lost 1 base; unmatched junction nucleotides: 4. Germline CDR1 is SGHTA and CDR2 is FQGNSA.

The rearrangement uses TRBV6-1 and TRBJ1-5; D may be TRBD1 (6 bases). The CDR3 is 13 residues long. Germline V CDR1 and CDR2: MNHNS, SASEGT. The ends were cut back, 7 bases at V and 6 bases at J, with 13 bases in the middle. CDR3 amino acids: CASKDRWAQPQHF. The CDR3 DNA sequence: TGTGCCAGCAAAGACAGGTGGGCTCAGCCCCAGCATTTT.

The DNA of the CDR3 is TGCGCCAGCAGCCAAGATTACCTAGATGAGCAGTTCTTC. Protein product: CASSQDYLDEQFF. The chain joins TRBV4-3 to TRBJ2-1; D remains ambiguous. Trimming removed 0 bases from V and 8 bases from J, with 8 bases in between. CDR3 size: 13 residues. Germline CDR1 and CDR2: LGHNA and YSLEER.

The chain employs TRBV4-2 and TRBJ2-1; 10 nucleotides line up with TRBD2. CDR3 length equals 16 residues. CDR1 is LGHNA and CDR2 is YNFKEQ in the germline V gene. The V gene end was trimmed by 4 bases and the J gene end by 6 bases; junction bases not matched to a gene: 9. The CDR3: CASSPGASGSRNEQFF. The CDR3 DNA is TGTGCCAGCAGCCCAGGGGCTAGCGGGAGTCGCAATGAGCAGTTCTTC.

The V call is TRBV9, the J call TRBJ2-7, with D tentatively TRBD2 (6 bases). Germline CDR1 SGDLS, CDR2 YYNGEE. The CDR3 consists of 15 residues. Deletions cut 1 base from V and 5 bases from J, with 16 bases between. The CDR3 spells CASSVFGGASDEQYF. CDR3 coding DNA: TGTGCCAGCAGCGTATTCGGGGGAGCAAGCGACGAGCAGTACTTC.

The rearrangement joins TRBV27 to TRBJ1-2; weak D call: TRBD1 (6 bases). Germline CDR1 reads MNHEY; CDR2 reads SMNVEV (reference sequence). Trimming left V 0 bases short and J 0 bases short, with 8 bases between. CDR3 length: 15 residues. CDR3 amino acids: CASSLSGQPNYGYTF. In DNA form, the CDR3 reads TGTGCCAGCAGTTTATCTGGACAGCCTAACTATGGCTACACCTTC.

V usage is TRBV6-8 and J usage is TRBJ1-2; tentatively, D is TRBD1 (5 bases). Germline CDR1 is MNHGY and CDR2 is SAAAGT. The CDR3 extends over 16 amino acids. Trimming cost V 4 bases and J 6 bases, with 21 bases left between them. The DNA for the CDR3 is TGTGCCAGCAGTTCCGCCCCCCGACAGCCACGAAATGGCTACACCTTC. Protein product: CASSSAPRQPRNGYTF.

This clone was observed a few times. Other DNA sequences in this sample translate to the same CDR3. The chain joins TRBV19 to TRBJ1-5, with 7 nucleotides matching TRBD1. The V and J ends lost 8 bases and 1 base, in that order; junction bases with no gene match: 5. The CDR3 runs to 14 residues. Germline V lookup: CDR1 LNHDA, CDR2 SQIVND (reference sequence). The CDR3 DNA reads as TGTGCCAGTGATGACAGGGCAAGCAATCAGCCCCAGCATTTT. Translation gives CASDDRASNQPQHF.

This clone has just one count. J is TRBJ2-7 and V is TRBV6-5; tentatively, D is TRBD1 (6 bases). Germline CDR1 MNHEY, CDR2 SVGAGI. This CDR3 is 13 amino acids long. V dropped 6 bases and J dropped 4 bases, with 13 bases sitting between them. The CDR3 nucleotides are TGTGCCAGCAGCCTCCGGGACAAATACGAGCAGTACTTC. Translation gives CASSLRDKYEQYF.

The chain combines TRBV27 with TRBJ1-2; 7 bases agree with TRBD1. V was pared by 3 bases and J by 8 bases, with 6 bases of the junction left unmatched. This CDR3 is built from 13 residues. Germline CDR1 and CDR2: MNHEY and SMNVEV (reference sequence). The CDR3 DNA reads as TGTGCCAGCAGTTTGCGAGGGGGCCGCGGCTACACCTTC. Encoded protein: CASSLRGGRGYTF.

J is TRBJ1-5 and V is TRBV19; D gene ambiguous. V lost 4 bases and J 1 base, leaving 8 bases between the germline ends. CDR3 length: 14 residues. Germline V gives CDR1 LNHDA, CDR2 SQIVND (reference sequence). CDR3: CASSTTGSNQPQHF. The CDR3 DNA follows: TGTGCCAGTAGTACCACCGGGAGCAATCAGCCCCAGCATTTT.

The chain is built from TRBV7-9 and TRBJ2-3; no firm D call. From germline, CDR1 is SEHNR and CDR2 FQNEAQ (reference sequence). V was shortened by 1 base and J by 6 bases, with 11 bases between the two germline ends. The CDR3 is 14 amino acids. The CDR3 DNA follows: TGTGCCAGCAGCTTAGGCAGTCTCGCCGATACGCAGTATTTT. This gives the protein CASSLGSLADTQYF.

The V gene is TRBV10-3, the J gene TRBJ1-2; D may be TRBD1 (6 bases). The CDR3 is 14 residues long. V was trimmed by 2 bases and J by 8 bases, leaving 15 bases between them. Germline CDR1 reads ENHRY; CDR2 reads SYGVKD. CDR3 DNA sequence: TGTGCCATCAGTGAGCTTAACAGGGTAAACGGCTACACCTTC. Translating gives CAISELNRVNGYTF.

This chain links TRBV4-3 with TRBJ2-5; 10 bases align to TRBD1. The last part of the DNA fits TRBJ2-7 better; the J call may be wrong. Germline-derived CDR1 and CDR2 are LGHNA and YSLEER. The CDR3 contains 14 residues. CDR3 in DNA: TGCGCCAGCAGCCAGGACAGGGGGTCCTACGAGCAGTACTTC. The encoded protein is CASSQDRGSYEQYF.

V gene TRBV19 combines with J gene TRBJ2-3; 9 nucleotides line up with TRBD2. Germline assignment: CDR1 LNHDA and CDR2 SQIVND (reference sequence). V gave up 3 bases and J gave up 4 bases; unmatched junction bases: 11. This CDR3 contains 17 residues. The CDR3 coding sequence is TGTGCCAGTAGTATCTATGGGGCGGGAGGGCCAGCAGATACGCAGTATTTT. Protein: CASSIYGAGGPADTQYF.